Presented here are 23 T cell receptor beta chains from one specimen sequenced in a study of T-cell memory formation after mild COVID-19. TCRdb analysed the 5' RACE reads with MiXCR anew, one entry per CDR3 protein. The sample consists of roughly 480,000 distinct CDR3 sequences, about 23% of them appearing once. Sequenced input: PBMCs or a T cell subset sorted from them (not recorded which). The receptors come from an adult woman who had mild COVID-19 (a few samples of this study predate the infection). Cell type and time point are not known.

This clonotype was observed a few times. The rearrangement links TRBV5-1 to TRBJ2-2; D might be TRBD2 (5 bases). CDR3 size: 15 residues. Germline CDR1 is SGHRS and CDR2 is YFSETQ. V dropped 2 bases and J dropped 6 bases, with 14 bases sitting between them. CDR3 nucleotides: TGCGCCAGCAGCTTACCGGGAACCACCGCCGGGGAGCTGTTTTTT. It yields the protein CASSLPGTTAGELFF. The whole variable domain, filled in from reference TRBV5-1 and TRBJ2-2, reads KAGVTQTPRYLIKTRGQQVTLSCSPISGHRSVSWYQQTPGQGLQFLFEYFSETQRNKGNFPGRFSGRQFSNSRSEMNVSTLELGDSALYLCASSLPGTTAGELFFGEGSRLTVL.

This clonotype was seen a handful of times. The chain uses TRBV12-3 or TRBV12-4 and TRBJ2-2, with D possibly being TRBD1 or TRBD2 (5 bases each). Deletions cut 7 bases from V and 3 bases from J, with 21 bases between. There are 17 residues in the CDR3. CDR3: CASKGEGYPKDTGELFF. DNA for the CDR3: TGTGCCAGCAAGGGTGAGGGGTACCCGAAAGACACCGGGGAGCTGTTTTTT.

The gene calls are TRBV6-2 or TRBV6-3 and TRBJ1-1; TRBD1 might be the D (5 bases). Germline V gene lookup returns CDR1 MNHEY and CDR2 SVGEGT. Trimming left V 6 bases short and J 5 bases short, with 13 bases between. There are 13 residues in the CDR3. The CDR3 here is CASSTAGLTEAFF. CDR3 nucleotide sequence: TGTGCCAGCAGCACCGCAGGGCTGACTGAAGCTTTCTTT.

This clonotype was counted only a few times. The chain uses TRBV20-1 and TRBJ2-5; D is possibly TRBD2 (6 bases). Germline values: CDR1 DFQATT, CDR2 SNEGSKA (reference sequence). The length of the CDR3 is 15 residues. The germline V and J ends were trimmed by 1 base and 4 bases, with 16 bases remaining between them. In nucleotides, the CDR3 is TGCAGTGCTAGAGTACCGGGAGATTTCGCAGAGACCCAGTACTTC. Translated, it gives CSARVPGDFAETQYF.

The chain uses TRBV5-4 and TRBJ2-7, with 7 nucleotides matching TRBD2. In germline, CDR1 is SGHNT, CDR2 YYREEE (reference sequence). The CDR3 is made up of 13 amino acids. Losses at the gene ends were 2 bases for V and 4 bases for J; bases not matched to a gene: 3. This CDR3 is CASSFGLEYEQYF. The CDR3 DNA reads TGTGCCAGCAGCTTCGGACTAGAGTACGAGCAGTACTTC.

This chain uses TRBV7-3 with TRBJ2-1; 9 bases match TRBD2. CDR3 size: 18 residues. CDR1 and CDR2 from the germline V gene are SGHTA and FQGTGA. The J segment lost 0 bases and the V segment lost 4 bases, leaving 10 bases of the junction unmatched. CDR3 sequence reads: CASSYHFSGRGSYNEQFF. The CDR3, as DNA: TGTGCCAGCAGCTACCACTTTAGCGGGAGAGGCTCCTACAATGAGCAGTTCTTC.

The chain combines TRBV7-2 with TRBJ2-7; D remains ambiguous. Germline values: CDR1 SGHTA, CDR2 FQGNSA. The CDR3 length is 15 residues. V was trimmed by 1 base and J by 7 bases, leaving 17 bases between them. CDR3 in DNA: TGTGCCAGCAGCTTAGACGGGCCCCTAACGGGTGAGCAGTACTTC. Translation: CASSLDGPLTGEQYF.

This clonotype appeared a few times. The chain uses TRBV20-1 and TRBJ2-7; perhaps TRBD2 as D (6 bases). This CDR3 has 14 amino acids. Between the trimmed V and J ends, which lost 6 bases and 0 bases, there was a span of 15 bases. Germline CDR1 reads DFQATT; CDR2 reads SNEGSKA (reference sequence). The CDR3 is CSAESGTLSYEQYF. The DNA of the CDR3 is TGCAGTGCCGAATCCGGGACTCTCTCCTACGAGCAGTACTTC.

V is TRBV30 and J is TRBJ2-7; 7 bases match TRBD1. With 5 bases clipped from V and 3 bases from J, the junction kept 10 bases outside the gene matches. This CDR3 has 14 amino acids. Germline CDR1 and CDR2: GTSNPN and SVGIG (reference sequence). The CDR3 spells CAWDEQGSGYEQYF. The CDR3 DNA is TGTGCCTGGGACGAACAGGGGTCAGGCTACGAGCAGTACTTC.

As for this clonotype: At one boundary the junction diverges from the germline segment, which might be a read error. The V and J genes are TRBV9 and TRBJ2-2; 8 bases match TRBD1. The CDR3 length is 15 residues. Germline values: CDR1 SGDLS, CDR2 YYNGEE. The CDR3 is CASGGRTGSTGDLFF. DNA of the CDR3: TGTGCCAGCGGCGGTAGGACAGGGAGCACCGGGGACCTGTTTTTT.

This clonotype was counted between two and nine times. This chain joins TRBV15 and TRBJ2-1; a weak D match, TRBD2 (5 bases). V was clipped by 5 bases and J by 6 bases, with 23 bases between them. Germline V gene sequence: CDR1 LNHNV, CDR2 YYDKDF (reference sequence). The CDR3 is made up of 17 amino acids. CDR3 nucleotide sequence: TGTGCCACCAGCGAAGAGACGTTGAGCGGAAGACTCAATGAGCAGTTCTTC. It translates to CATSEETLSGRLNEQFF. The entire variable domain, with the rest obtained from reference TRBV15 and TRBJ2-1, is as follows: DAMVIQNPRYQVTQFGKPVTLSCSQTLNHNVMYWYQQKSSQAPKLLFHYYDKDFNNEADTPDNFQSRRPNTSFCFLDIRSPGLGDTAMYLCATSEETLSGRLNEQFFGPGTRLTVL.

This clonotype was recorded only once. The chain is built from TRBV30 and TRBJ2-1, with D possibly TRBD2 on 6 matching bases. V gave up 0 bases and J gave up 8 bases, with 11 bases separating them. The CDR3 has 13 amino acids. Germline CDR1 is GTSNPN and CDR2 is SVGIG (reference sequence). The CDR3 reads CAWSVAGRDEQFF. The CDR3 DNA reads as TGTGCCTGGAGTGTAGCGGGCCGCGATGAGCAGTTCTTC.

The chain has TRBV19 and TRBJ1-1; the D is unclear. V lost 3 bases and J 1 base, leaving 9 bases between the germline ends. The CDR3 is made up of 14 amino acids. Germline CDR1 is LNHDA and CDR2 is SQIVND (reference sequence). CDR3 residues: CASSMSQGNTEAFF. For the CDR3, the DNA is TGTGCCAGTAGTATGTCACAAGGGAACACTGAAGCTTTCTTT. The whole variable domain, remainder taken from reference TRBV19 and TRBJ1-1, is DGGITQSPKYLFRKEGQNVTLSCEQNLNHDAMYWYRQDPGQGLRLIYYSQIVNDFQKGDIAEGYSVSREKKESFPLTVTSAQKNPTAFYLCASSMSQGNTEAFFGQGTRLTVV.

The gene calls are TRBV20-1 and TRBJ1-1, with D perhaps matching TRBD1 (5 bases). The germline V gene encodes CDR1 DFQATT and CDR2 SNEGSKA (reference sequence). The CDR3 consists of 14 residues. Trimming removed 4 bases at V and 1 base at J, with 13 bases between. Written as DNA, the CDR3 is TGCAGTGCTAAGATTGCGGGGGGGAACACTGAAGCTTTCTTT. It codes for CSAKIAGGNTEAFF.

V usage is TRBV19 and J usage is TRBJ2-1; perhaps D is TRBD1 or TRBD2 (5 bases each). Between the trimmed V and J ends, which lost 9 bases and 6 bases, there was a span of 27 bases. CDR3 length equals 17 residues. Germline V gene data show CDR1 as LNHDA and CDR2 as SQIVND (reference sequence). CDR3: CASSGTQLGRGSNEQFF. The CDR3 DNA reads TGTGCCAGCTCCGGGACCCAACTCGGGCGAGGCAGCAATGAGCAGTTCTTC.

This clonotype has just one count. The CDR3 DNA is TGCAGTGCGGGGGCTAGCGGGGCCGCCTATGGCTACACCTTC. Residues: CSAGASGAAYGYTF. The genes are TRBV20-1 and TRBJ1-2; possibly TRBD1 for D (6 bases). Trimming shortened V by 6 bases and J by 4 bases, and 18 bases separated the two germline ends. Germline CDR1 is DFQATT and CDR2 is SNEGSKA (reference sequence). This CDR3 comprises 14 residues.

The V gene is TRBV29-1, the J gene TRBJ1-1; no clear D. The germline CDR1 and CDR2 sequences are SQVTM and ANQGSEA. V lost 6 bases and J 3 bases, leaving 8 bases between the germline ends. This CDR3 spans 11 amino acids. CDR3 sequence reads: CSVQVDTEAFF. CDR3 in DNA: TGCAGCGTCCAGGTGGACACTGAAGCTTTCTTT. Combining the CDR3 with reference TRBV29-1 and TRBJ1-1 gives the whole variable domain SAVISQKPSRDICQRGTSLTIQCQVDSQVTMMFWYRQQPGQSLTLIATANQGSEATYESGFVIDKFPISRPNLTFSTLTVSNMSPEDSSIYLCSVQVDTEAFFGQGTRLTVV.

The gene calls are TRBV2 and TRBJ2-7; TRBD1 agrees at 11 bases. With V trimmed by 6 bases and J by 2 bases, 6 bases remained unmatched. The germline gives CDR1 SNHLY, CDR2 FYNNEI. The CDR3 spans 15 residues. CDR3 nucleotide sequence: TGTGCCAGCAGGGACAGGGGGCGTCCTACCTACGAGCAGTACTTC. Its translation is CASRDRGRPTYEQYF.

This clonotype has only a few counts. DNA for the CDR3: TGTGCCAGCAGCCCAGGACAGCAAAGCTCCTACGAGCAGTACTTC. It is translated as CASSPGQQSSYEQYF. The chain is built from TRBV7-9 and TRBJ2-7, with D possibly TRBD1 on 6 matching bases. Trimming left V 5 bases short and J 0 bases short, with 14 bases between. This CDR3 region has 15 residues. Germline assignment: CDR1 SEHNR and CDR2 FQNEAQ (reference sequence). The full variable domain, its missing parts supplied by reference TRBV7-9 and TRBJ2-7, is DTGVSQNPRHKITKRGQNVTFRCDPISEHNRLYWYRQTLGQGPEFLTYFQNEAQLEKSRLLSDRFSAERPKGSFSTLEIQRTEQGDSAMYLCASSPGQQSSYEQYFGPGTRLTVT.

This clonotype was observed a handful of times. The chain uses TRBV28 and TRBJ2-7; D may correspond to TRBD1 or TRBD2 (5 bases each). Trimming shortened V by 3 bases and J by 11 bases, and 20 bases separated the two germline ends. This CDR3 spans 14 amino acids. The germline CDR1 and CDR2 sequences are MDHEN and SYDVKM. The CDR3 region is CASSLGPNPEREYF. CDR3 nucleotide sequence: TGTGCCAGCAGTTTGGGACCAAATCCGGAGCGCGAGTACTTC.

The table lists this clonotype with many counts. The J gene is TRBJ2-7, the V gene TRBV29-1; D possibly corresponds to TRBD1 (6 bases). The CDR3 contains 13 residues. Deletions cut 4 bases from V and 4 bases from J, with 14 bases between. CDR1 and CDR2 from the germline V gene are SQVTM and ANQGSEA. In DNA form, the CDR3 reads TGCAGCGTTGGCATGGGGGCAACTTACGAGCAGTACTTC. Its protein is CSVGMGATYEQYF.

V and J are TRBV19 and TRBJ2-7, with TRBD2 matching over 13 bases. CDR1 is LNHDA and CDR2 is SQIVND in the germline V gene (reference sequence). This CDR3 is built from 17 residues. Trimming took 8 bases from V and 7 from J; bases not matched to a gene: 17. The CDR3 nucleotides read TGTGCCAGTCGAGACCGGGCAACGGGACTAGCGGGACCAGAGCAGTACTTC. Protein product: CASRDRATGLAGPEQYF.

This clonotype was observed a few times. The gene calls are TRBV4-1 and TRBJ2-5; 12 nucleotides line up with TRBD2. Germline CDR1 and CDR2: MGHRA and YSYEKL. This CDR3 contains 16 residues. The ends lost 3 bases at V and 3 bases at J; junction bases unmatched: 5. The CDR3 DNA reads TGCGCCAGCAGCCACGCCCGGACTAGCGGGGAAGAGACCCAGTACTTC. As protein: CASSHARTSGEETQYF.